This T cell receptor (beta chain) emerged from a study of CD8 T cells in ankylosing spondylitis. This clonotype was seen a handful of times. Its antigen is undetermined. Study results and limitations: Disease-linked clones displayed a CD8+ phenotype and appeared relatively rarely in peripheral blood. Seemingly characteristic of ankylosing spondylitis blood was a TCR beta motif consisting of fewer than 10 highly homologous variants.

In TCRdb, the 5' RACE reads were re-called with MiXCR into one record per CDR3 protein. Of under 950,000 distinct CDR3 sequences detected, over 15% appear once; the ten largest clones hold under 20%. With 3 bases removed from V and 6 bases from J, the gap between germline ends came to 12 bases. CDR1 and CDR2 (germline): MNHEY, SMNVEV (reference sequence). There are 14 residues in the CDR3. This chain joins TRBV27 and TRBJ2-1; D is possibly TRBD2 (6 bases). Sequenced: blood, either unsorted or a sorted T cell fraction (not recorded which). The TCR originated in a male donor with ankylosing spondylitis. CDR3 DNA sequence: TGTGCCAGCAGTTTTGGAGGGGACGGCAATGAGCAGTTCTTC. Translation: CASSFGGDGNEQFF.